Listed below are T cell receptor beta chains from one sample, sequenced in a study of T cells in Graves' hyperthyroidism and ophthalmopathy. MiXCR, applied by TCRdb to the multiplex PCR reads, yields one record per CDR3 protein. The data contain 610,000 or so distinct CDR3 sequences, around 45% of them singletons. The sample taken for sequencing was peripheral blood or thyroid tissue (not recorded which). The receptors come from a woman aged 18-29 years with Graves' hyperthyroidism. The CDR3 runs from the conserved cysteine through the conserved F or W. A D gene is named only where the DNA matches it firmly. Clone size appears in some rows only: once, few, many, or a class for an expanded clone.

V gene	clone size	J gene	D gene	CDR3 protein	CDR3 DNA
TRBV7-2	NA	TRBJ1-4	NA	CASRPGGGGGEKLFF	TGTGCCAGCAGACCCGGGGGGGGAGGGGGTGAAAAACTGTTTTTT
TRBV7-9	NA	TRBJ1-5	TRBD1	CASSSSGGRSHF	TGTGCCAGCAGCTCATCAGGGGGCCGCTCCCATTTT
TRBV5-6	NA	TRBJ1-3	NA	CASSSGDNVNTICF	TGTGCCAGCAGCTCCGGAGACAACGTAAACACCATATGTTTT
TRBV7-9	many	TRBJ2-7	TRBD1	CASSQTPGQGIDEQYF	TGTGCCAGCAGCCAAACCCCGGGACAGGGTATCGACGAGCAGTACTTC
TRBV2	NA	TRBJ2-3	TRBD1	CASSTGVQYF	TGTGCCAGCAGTACAGGGGTGCAGTATTTT
TRBV19	NA	TRBJ1-3	TRBD1	CASRSRTGYTGNTIYF	TGTGCCAGTAGGAGCCGGACAGGGTACACTGGAAACACCATATATTTT
TRBV19	NA	TRBJ1-2	NA	CASRGEPHSGNTF	TGTGCCAGTAGAGGGGAGCCTCACTCTGGAAACACCTTC
TRBV19	once	TRBJ2-6	NA	CASSIGTVSGANVLTF	TGTGCCAGTAGTATAGGGACAGTCTCTGGGGCCAACGTCCTGACTTTC
TRBV11-2	NA	TRBJ1-2	NA	CASSQLAGQNYGYTF	TGTGCCAGCAGTCAACTAGCGGGACAAAACTATGGCTACACCTTC
TRBV7-2	NA	TRBJ2-7	NA	CASSLGYVYNEQYF	TGTGCCAGCAGCTTAGGGTACGTTTACAATGAGCAGTACTTC
TRBV12-3/TRBV12-4	many	TRBJ2-7	NA	CASSLYGTHEQYF	TGTGCCAGCAGTTTATATGGGACCCACGAGCAGTACTTC
TRBV9	NA	TRBJ2-3	NA	CASSVAPSTDTQYF	TGTGCCAGCAGCGTAGCACCTAGCACAGATACGCAGTATTTT
TRBV12-3/TRBV12-4	many	TRBJ1-1	NA	CASSLGRAGGTEAFF	TGTGCCAGCAGTTTAGGACGGGCGGGAGGCACTGAAGCTTTCTTT
TRBV7-9	NA	TRBJ1-2	NA	CASSLLAGEDYGYTF	TGTGCCAGCAGCCTTTTAGCGGGAGAGGATTACGGCTACACCTTC
TRBV11-2	few	TRBJ2-2	NA	CASSLSKGTRSTGELFF	TGTGCCAGCAGCTTATCGAAGGGGACGAGAAGCACCGGGGAGCTGTTTTTT
TRBV15	NA	TRBJ1-6	NA	CATSRDWRGNSPLHF	TGTGCCACCAGCAGAGATTGGAGGGGGAATTCACCCCTCCACTTT
TRBV19	many	TRBJ2-5	TRBD1	CASRPTGGLETQYF	TGTGCCAGTAGGCCCACAGGGGGCTTAGAGACCCAGTACTTC
TRBV20-1	once	TRBJ1-1	NA	CSARPSGNTEAFF	TGCAGTGCTAGACCTAGCGGGAACACTGAAGCTTTCTTT
TRBV7-7	NA	TRBJ1-2	TRBD1	CASSLALGQAGYTF	TGTGCTAGCAGCTTAGCACTTGGACAGGCCGGCTACACCTTC
TRBV5-8	many	TRBJ1-6	NA	CASSLAPAITNSPLHF	TGTGCCAGCAGCTTGGCTCCCGCGATCACCAATTCACCCCTCCACTTT
TRBV25-1	NA	TRBJ1-2	NA	CASSARDRGSGYGYTF	TGTGCCAGCAGTGCTAGAGATCGGGGGAGCGGCTATGGCTACACCTTC
TRBV15	NA	TRBJ1-4	NA	CATSRRAGDNEKLFF	TGTGCCACCAGCAGGAGAGCAGGGGATAATGAAAAACTGTTTTTT
TRBV7-9	NA	TRBJ2-6	NA	CASSLGLLGHNVLTF	TGTGCCAGCAGCTTGGGCCTCCTGGGACACAACGTCCTGACTTTC
TRBV5-1	many	TRBJ2-7	NA	CASSPWSGESSEQYF	TGCGCCAGCAGTCCCTGGTCAGGGGAGAGCAGCGAGCAGTACTTC
TRBV11-1	many	TRBJ1-1	NA	CASSLGQPNTEAFF	TGTGCCAGCAGCTTAGGACAGCCGAACACTGAAGCTTTCTTT
TRBV2	NA	TRBJ2-7	NA	CASELAVGTEEQYF	TGTGCCAGCGAGCTCGCTGTTGGGACTGAAGAGCAGTACTTC
TRBV6-6	NA	TRBJ1-5	NA	CASSYPQHF	TGTGCCAGCAGTTACCCCCAGCATTTT
TRBV5-6	many	TRBJ2-7	TRBD2	CASVGTSGDYEQYF	TGTGCCAGCGTCGGGACTAGCGGGGACTACGAGCAGTACTTC
TRBV11-2	NA	TRBJ2-6	TRBD1	CASRRPRRDRGSGANVLTF	TGTGCCAGCAGAAGGCCCAGACGGGACAGGGGGTCTGGGGCCAACGTCCTGACTTTC
TRBV13	many	TRBJ1-1	NA	CASSPRGGPKNTEAFF	TGTGCCAGCAGCCCTCGGGGGGGTCCAAAGAACACTGAAGCTTTCTTT
TRBV7-8	once	TRBJ2-7	NA	CASSKTEWSPNEQYF	TGTGCCAGCAGCAAAACAGAGTGGAGCCCCAATGAGCAGTACTTC
TRBV15	many	TRBJ2-5	NA	CATSRPPQETQYF	TGTGCCACCAGCAGACCCCCCCAAGAGACCCAGTACTTC
TRBV20-1	many	TRBJ2-7	TRBD2	CSASTSVVSYEQYF	TGCAGTGCTAGTACTAGCGTTGTCTCCTACGAGCAGTACTTC
TRBV24-1	NA	TRBJ2-3	NA	CATRPSDSTDTQYF	TGTGCCACCAGACCCAGCGACAGCACAGATACGCAGTATTTT
TRBV12-3/TRBV12-4	many	TRBJ2-7	NA	CASSAGHRFEQYF	TGTGCCAGCAGTGCGGGACATCGTTTCGAGCAGTACTTC
TRBV25-1	NA	TRBJ1-1	NA	CASVDEAFF	TGTGCCAGCGTTGATGAAGCTTTCTTT
TRBV2	once	TRBJ1-6	NA	CASGTSDSPLHF	TGTGCCAGCGGGACATCGGATTCACCCCTCCACTTT
TRBV6-1	many	TRBJ1-2	NA	CASSINRVDGYTF	TGTGCCAGCAGTATAAACAGGGTCGATGGCTACACCTTC
TRBV3-1	NA	TRBJ1-1	TRBD1	CASSPRTGVDGTEAFF	TGTGCCAGCTCACCACGGACAGGAGTGGATGGCACTGAAGCTTTCTTT
TRBV7-2	many	TRBJ2-5	TRBD1	CASSSWTGSQETQYF	TGTGCCAGCAGCTCGTGGACAGGGAGTCAAGAGACCCAGTACTTC
TRBV29-1	NA	TRBJ1-5	TRBD1	CRRETGGNQPQHF	TGCAGACGTGAGACAGGGGGGAATCAGCCCCAGCATTTT
TRBV2	few	TRBJ1-5	NA	CASSEGEVTQHF	TGTGCCAGCAGTGAAGGGGAGGTGACCCAGCATTTT
TRBV7-6	NA	TRBJ1-1	TRBD1	CASSLWGDSDTGTAFTEAFF	TGTGCCAGCAGCTTATGGGGGGACTCAGACACCGGGACAGCGTTCACTGAAGCTTTCTTT
TRBV12-3/TRBV12-4	NA	TRBJ1-6	TRBD1	CASSWDRGYGSPLHF	TGTGCCAGCAGTTGGGACAGGGGGTACGGTTCACCCCTCCACTTT
TRBV4-1	many	TRBJ2-5	NA	CASSQGGGAGETKRTQYF	TGCGCCAGCAGCCAAGGGGGGGGCGCGGGAGAAACCAAGAGGACCCAGTACTTC
TRBV29-1	NA	TRBJ2-1	TRBD1	CSVEDGQGANEQFF	TGCAGCGTTGAAGATGGACAGGGGGCAAATGAGCAGTTCTTC
TRBV18	few	TRBJ2-7	NA	CASSPPTAYEQYF	TGTGCCAGCTCACCACCGACAGCCTACGAGCAGTACTTC
TRBV6-5	many	TRBJ1-2	NA	CASSYGAGAVYGYTF	TGTGCCAGCAGTTATGGGGCCGGTGCTGTCTATGGCTACACCTTC
TRBV18	few	TRBJ2-5	NA	CASSASSPADSEYF	TGTGCCAGCTCAGCCTCTAGCCCCGCTGATTCGGAGTACTTC